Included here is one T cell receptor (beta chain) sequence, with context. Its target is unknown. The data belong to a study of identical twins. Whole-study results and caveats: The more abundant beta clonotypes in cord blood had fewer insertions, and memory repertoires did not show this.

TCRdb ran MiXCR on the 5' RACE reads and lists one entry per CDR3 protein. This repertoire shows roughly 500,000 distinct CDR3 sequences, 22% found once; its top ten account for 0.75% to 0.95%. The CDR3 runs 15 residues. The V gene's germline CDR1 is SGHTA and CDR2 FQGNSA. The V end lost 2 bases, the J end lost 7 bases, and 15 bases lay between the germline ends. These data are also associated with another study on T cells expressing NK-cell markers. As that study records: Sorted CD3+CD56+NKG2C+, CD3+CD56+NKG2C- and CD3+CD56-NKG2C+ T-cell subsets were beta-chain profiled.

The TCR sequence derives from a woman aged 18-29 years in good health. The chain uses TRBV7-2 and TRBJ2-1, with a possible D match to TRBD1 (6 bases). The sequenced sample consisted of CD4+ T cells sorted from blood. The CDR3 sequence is CASSLILVRGNEQFF. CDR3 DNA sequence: TGTGCCAGCAGCTTAATATTAGTCAGGGGTAATGAGCAGTTCTTC.